This TCR beta chain comes out of a study of T cells in Graves' hyperthyroidism and ophthalmopathy. For Graves' hyperthyroidism to be stable, ophthalmopathy could not progress within 18 months. Uncontrolled infections, other autoimmune diseases, pregnancy or lactation led to exclusion of patients. Every diagnosis used clinical symptoms, serum thyroxine and TRAb, thyroid ultrasound and orbital computed tomography. Regions amplified from RNA transcripts were the TCR beta CDR3 regions. First-round RT-PCR of the TCR CDR3 relied on the HTBI primer set. TCRdb re-called the multiplex PCR reads through MiXCR, storing one row per CDR3 protein. The sample holds 350,000 to 400,000 distinct CDR3 sequences, under 15% seen once. CDR1 and CDR2 from the germline V gene are SGHNT and YENEEA. Trimming cost V 4 bases and J 9 bases; bases outside gene matches: 7. This CDR3 contains 15 residues.

Sequenced material: blood. V usage is TRBV11-3 and J usage is TRBJ2-1; 12 bases match TRBD2. This receptor was obtained from a woman aged 25 to 39 with Graves' hyperthyroidism. CDR3 region: CASSSRTSGIGEQFF. CDR3 nucleotides: TGTGCCAGCAGCTCCAGGACTAGCGGGATAGGTGAGCAGTTCTTC.